This T cell receptor beta chain was profiled in a study of cytomegalovirus exposure and HLA in healthy donors. Overall study findings and caveats: A later look showed TCR association rates differing by HLA locus, highest for DRB1 and lowest for HLA-C. About 87% or about 30% of the time was how often most TCR beta V segments were productive, according to an earlier analysis. Several V segments, TRBV6-2 and TRBV6-3 among them, could not be told apart and were dropped.

Primers for the PCR totalled 60 Vbeta and 13 Jbeta. Using immunoSEQ multiplex PCR, the repertoire was profiled, and TCRdb retains in-frame clones only, with some absent. The table has tens of thousands of clones, roughly four fifths seen once. All the people who gave samples were healthy bone marrow donors. Worth noting for this clone: Its specificity is unknown.

J gave up 0 bases and V 4 bases, and 10 bases lay outside the gene matches. CDR3 length equals 17 residues. The sequencing input was PBMCs. V gene TRBV23-1 combines with J gene TRBJ2-7; 9 bases map to TRBD2. TRBV23-1 is filed as an ORF, its function uncertain. This TCR was sampled from a man in his 70s in good health and CMV-seronegative. CDR3 region: CASSPPVLAGNSYEQYF. Written as DNA, the CDR3 is TGCGCCAGCAGTCCTCCGGTACTAGCGGGCAACTCCTACGAGCAGTACTTC.